One TCR beta chain is described in this entry. Its cognate antigen is unknown. The length of the CDR3 is 13 residues. Trimming pared 4 bases from V and 5 bases from J, leaving 12 bases between. Germline CDR1 SGHRS, CDR2 YFSETQ. The data belong to a study of T cells in narcolepsy. Study outcomes and limitations: Autoreactive clone sequences were missing from some blood memory CD4+ repertoires.

Some clones are missing from TCRdb's copy, which holds only in-frame ones; the method was immunoSEQ multiplex PCR. Of about 15,000 clones listed, about 85% are singletons. V gene TRBV5-1 combines with J gene TRBJ2-5, with TRBD2 as a possible D gene (5 bases). Sequenced sample: memory (CD45RA-) CD4+ T cells from blood. The TCR originated in a human donor in good health. The chain's CDR3 is CASSPTTGETQYF. The CDR3 nucleotides read TGCGCCAGCAGCCCCACTACGGGGGAGACCCAGTACTTC.